These T cell receptor beta chains were read from a single sample in a study of shared clonotypes between healthy human individuals. Sequencing used immunoSEQ multiplex PCR; TCRdb keeps in-frame clones, though not all of them. This table has millions of clones, over 85% appearing once. Sequenced input: naive CD4+ T cells sorted from blood. Receptor source: a man between 18 and 29 years old in good health. Each CDR3 is given with its conserved first and last residue. A D gene is named only where the DNA matches it firmly. For some rows the clone size is stated as once, few or many, or as a class when expanded; others skip it.

d_gene	j_gene	abundance	v_gene	CDR3aa	CDR3nt
.	TRBJ2-5	.	TRBV5-1	CASSSPGGSETQYF	TGCGCCAGCAGCAGTCCCGGGGGATCGGAGACCCAGTACTTC
TRBD1	TRBJ2-5	.	TRBV10-2	CASTGTGGLETQYF	TGCGCCAGCACTGGAACAGGGGGCCTTGAGACCCAGTACTTC
.	TRBJ2-3	.	TRBV6-6	CASSYSGLADTQYF	TGTGCCAGCAGTTACTCGGGGTTGGCAGATACGCAGTATTTT
.	TRBJ2-7	.	TRBV5-1	CASSGTGSYEQYF	TGCGCCAGCAGCGGCACAGGGTCCTACGAGCAGTACTTC
.	TRBJ1-4	.	TRBV2	CASRVGGLSNEKLFF	TGTGCCAGCAGGGTCGGGGGATTAAGTAATGAAAAACTGTTTTTT
.	TRBJ2-7	once	TRBV28	CASSFSGGGRAYEQYF	TGTGCCAGCAGTTTTTCGGGTGGCGGCAGAGCCTACGAGCAGTACTTC
.	TRBJ2-3	.	TRBV6-1	CASEGGMGTDTQYF	TGTGCCAGCGAGGGCGGGATGGGCACAGATACGCAGTATTTT
.	TRBJ2-7	.	TRBV19	CASSTPGRGYYEQYF	TGTGCCAGTAGTACCCCCGGCAGGGGTTACTACGAGCAGTACTTC
TRBD1	TRBJ1-2	.	TRBV10-3	CAISVGQGSYGYTF	TGTGCCATCAGTGTGGGACAGGGGTCCTATGGCTACACCTTC
.	TRBJ2-7	.	TRBV6-5	CASSYWGGEQYF	TGTGCCAGCAGTTACTGGGGTGGCGAGCAGTACTTC
TRBD1	TRBJ2-1	.	TRBV10-3	CAIRTGGVNEQFF	TGTGCCATCAGGACAGGGGGAGTTAATGAGCAGTTCTTC
.	TRBJ2-1	.	TRBV19	CASSIGSGSYNEQFF	TGTGCCAGTAGTATAGGATCTGGCTCCTACAATGAGCAGTTCTTC
.	TRBJ2-7	.	TRBV11-2	CASSLVVEAYEQYF	TGTGCCAGCAGCTTAGTAGTAGAGGCCTACGAGCAGTACTTC
.	TRBJ1-3	once	TRBV6-1	CASSGAPSSQDTIYF	TGTGCCAGCAGTGGAGCCCCCTCTTCTCAGGACACCATATATTTT
.	TRBJ2-1	.	TRBV5-1	CASSSRDPSNEQFF	TGCGCCAGCAGCTCCCGGGACCCCTCCAATGAGCAGTTCTTC
.	TRBJ2-7	once	TRBV2	CASRYEQYF	TGTGCTTCGCGGTACGAGCAGTACTTC
.	TRBJ2-1	once	TRBV11-1	CASSFRPFSSYNEQFF	TGTGCCAGCAGCTTCAGGCCATTCAGCTCCTACAATGAGCAGTTCTTC
TRBD1	TRBJ2-3	.	TRBV5-8	CASSKGQGATDTQYF	TGTGCCAGCAGCAAGGGACAGGGGGCAACAGATACGCAGTATTTT